This TCR beta chain was profiled in a study of shared clonotypes between healthy human individuals. Study-wide results and limits: The sharing of 5% to 5.5% of naive CD4 clonotypes was seen across a few donors.

Selected positively for CCR7 and CD45RO-negative, naive CD8 cells excluded terminally differentiated effector memory CD45RA+ cells. Germline CDR1 reads SGHAT; CDR2 reads FQNNGV. CDR3 size: 17 residues. Trimming took 4 bases from V and 5 from J; bases not matched to a gene: 8. Turning to this clone: Its cognate antigen is unknown.

Assay: immunoSEQ multiplex PCR; the TCRdb copy retains only in-frame clones and omits some. The top ten clones hold 24% of a sample with under 850,000 clones, roughly 92% of them seen once. The chain has TRBV11-2 and TRBJ2-7; TRBD2 agrees at 16 bases. The sequencing sample was made of naive CD8+ T cells sorted from blood. The clonotype was recovered from a man aged 30-40 years in good health. CDR3 amino acids: CASSSVPGTSGRDEQYF. CDR3 coding DNA: TGTGCCAGCAGCTCCGTCCCCGGGACTAGCGGGAGGGACGAGCAGTACTTC.